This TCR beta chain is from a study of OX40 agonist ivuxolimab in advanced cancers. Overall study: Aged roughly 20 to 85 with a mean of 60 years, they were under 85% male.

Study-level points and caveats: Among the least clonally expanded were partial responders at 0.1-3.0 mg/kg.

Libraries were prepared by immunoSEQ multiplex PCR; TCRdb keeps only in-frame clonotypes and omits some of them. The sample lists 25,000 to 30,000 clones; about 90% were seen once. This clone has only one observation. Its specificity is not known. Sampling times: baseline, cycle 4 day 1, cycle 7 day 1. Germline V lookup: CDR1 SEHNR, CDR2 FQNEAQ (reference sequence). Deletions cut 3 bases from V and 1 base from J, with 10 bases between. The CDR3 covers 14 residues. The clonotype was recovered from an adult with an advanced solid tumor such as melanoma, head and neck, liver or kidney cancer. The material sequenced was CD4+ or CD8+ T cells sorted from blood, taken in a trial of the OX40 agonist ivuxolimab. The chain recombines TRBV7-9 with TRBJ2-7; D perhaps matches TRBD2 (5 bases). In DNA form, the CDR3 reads TGTGCCAGCAGCTTTTCAGCGGATTCCTACGAGCAGTACTTC. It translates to CASSFSADSYEQYF.